Listed below are T cell receptor beta chains from one sample, sequenced in a study of T cell responses to AZD1222 COVID-19 vaccine. Assay used: immunoSEQ multiplex PCR; TCRdb lists only in-frame clones, some missing. The table has more than 75,000 clones, roughly 90% seen once. The sequencing here drew on peripheral blood, taken on day 0 of AZD1222 vaccination. All receptors derive from an adult in good health. Each CDR3 is given with its conserved first and last residue. A D gene is named only where the DNA matches it firmly. Size is stated for part of the rows, as once, few or many counts, or as a class when the clone is expanded.

15	TRBJ2-7	TRBD1	TRBV7-9	.	TGTGCCAGCAGCGAGCCCGGGACAGGGGGAAACGAGCAGTACTTC	CASSEPGTGGNEQYF
13	TRBJ1-2	.	TRBV6-5	.	TGTGCCAGCAGGTCCCCAGTGAACTATGGCTACACCTTC	CASRSPVNYGYTF
12	TRBJ2-3	.	TRBV10-3	.	TGTGCCATCAAGGGCAGCACAGATACGCAGTATTTT	CAIKGSTDTQYF
10	TRBJ2-7	.	TRBV28	.	TGTGCCAGCGGTTTGGGGGAGCAGTACTTC	CASGLGEQYF
12	TRBJ2-1	TRBD1	TRBV24-1	.	TGTGCCACCAGTTGGGACAGCGAAACGCAGTTCTTC	CATSWDSETQFF
11	TRBJ2-7	.	TRBV19	.	TGTGCCACTGCTCAGGCGGGGGAGCAGTACTTC	CATAQAGEQYF
12	TRBJ1-2	.	TRBV29-1	.	TGCAGCGGTGACTCGGGCAACTATGGCTACACCTTC	CSGDSGNYGYTF
13	TRBJ2-7	.	TRBV7-2	.	TGTGCCAGCAGCTTAGCCAGGGAGGACGAGCAGTACTTC	CASSLAREDEQYF
16	TRBJ1-3	.	TRBV6-5	.	TGTGCCAGCAGTTTTCGGACCAGCGGCTCTGGAAACACCATATATTTT	CASSFRTSGSGNTIYF
15	TRBJ1-3	.	TRBV19	once	TGTGCCAGTAGTCCTGGGAGTGTCACTGGAAACACCATATATTTT	CASSPGSVTGNTIYF
15	TRBJ1-3	.	TRBV9	.	TGTGCCAGCAGGTCCGGGGGGACCTCTGGAAACACCATATATTTT	CASRSGGTSGNTIYF
14	TRBJ2-2	.	TRBV11-3	once	TGTGCCAGCAGCTCCCCTATACTAACCGGGGAGCTGTTTTTT	CASSSPILTGELFF
14	TRBJ1-4	.	TRBV2	once	TGTGCCAGCAGGGCACAGGGAACTAATGAAAAACTGTTTTTT	CASRAQGTNEKLFF
14	TRBJ2-7	.	TRBV7-9	.	TGTGCCAGCTTAGACCCGGGGCAGGGGTACGAGCAGTACTTC	CASLDPGQGYEQYF
14	TRBJ2-4	.	TRBV19	once	TGTGCCAGTAGCTGGGGGCAGGGACAAAACATTCAGTACTTC	CASSWGQGQNIQYF
14	TRBJ2-3	.	TRBV4-2	.	TGTGCCAGCAGCCAAGGTGGTAGCACAGATACGCAGTATTTT	CASSQGGSTDTQYF
15	TRBJ2-3	TRBD2	TRBV9	.	TGTGCCAGCAGCCTAGGGAGCGGGGGCCTGGATACGCAGTATTTT	CASSLGSGGLDTQYF
13	TRBJ2-7	.	TRBV11-3	.	TGTGCCAGCAGCTTAAGCAGCACCTACGAGCAGTACTTC	CASSLSSTYEQYF
16	TRBJ2-7	TRBD1	TRBV7-9	.	TGTGCCAGCAGCTTAGCGAGCAGGACAGGGGGTCACGAGCAGTACTTC	CASSLASRTGGHEQYF
14	TRBJ2-3	.	TRBV2	once	TGTGCCAGCAGTTCCGGGCCGCCTCGCTCATCGCAGTATTTT	CASSSGPPRSSQYF
13	TRBJ2-2	.	TRBV12-3/TRBV12-4	.	TGTGCCAGCAGTTTGGGGGCCCCCGGGGAGCTGTTTTTT	CASSLGAPGELFF
17	TRBJ2-2	TRBD2	TRBV9	.	TGTGCCAGCAGCGTAGATGGGGCAGCGGGGCCGCGCGGGGAGCTGTTTTTT	CASSVDGAAGPRGELFF
13	TRBJ2-1	.	TRBV24-1	.	TGTGCCACCAGGCGCGGATCCTACAATGAGCAGTTCTTC	CATRRGSYNEQFF
17	TRBJ2-5	TRBD2	TRBV7-6	.	TGTGCCAGCACCAAGGGACTAGCGGGAAGGGTGGGAGAGACCCAGTACTTC	CASTKGLAGRVGETQYF
15	TRBJ2-1	.	TRBV7-3	.	TGTGCCAGCAGCTTGACAGCGGTGGGATACAATGAGCAGTTCTTC	CASSLTAVGYNEQFF